The clone carrying this T cell receptor beta chain has a single count. Its antigen is unknown. The V and J ends lost 4 bases and 9 bases respectively, with 10 bases between them. This CDR3 contains 13 residues. CDR1 SGHAT and CDR2 FQNNGV come from the germline V gene. The method was immunoSEQ multiplex PCR; TCRdb's version includes in-frame clones alone and lacks a portion of them. Among approximately 2.3 million clones listed, approximately 93% were seen once. These data come from a study of shared clonotypes between healthy human individuals. Findings and limits, study-wide: Clonotypes which were not shared had lower generation probabilities than clonotypes that all four donors shared. Between four donors, naive CD4 clonotypes were shared at a level of about 5%.

The study drew all its donors from Caucasian adults living in Nashville, Tennessee. CD4+ cells underwent separation, giving CD45RA+ naive and CD45RA-negative memory subsets. The sample taken for sequencing was naive CD4+ T cells from PBMCs. The subset here: CD45RA+ positively selected. This receptor was taken from a man aged 18 to 30 in good health. Some clones in this sample may be carry-over from other donors' samples. The V gene is TRBV11-2, the J gene TRBJ1-6; D is undetermined. In DNA form, the CDR3 reads TGTGCCAGCAGCTACACTGGGGTTTCACCCCTCCACTTT. Its protein product is CASSYTGVSPLHF.